The T cell receptor beta chain described here comes from a study of cytomegalovirus exposure and HLA in healthy donors (dated by TCRdb to about 2017). Study-wide context: In an earlier analysis of some 610 of the donors, around 300 Gb of sequence data and 90 million to 120 million unique TCR beta sequences from about 180 million T cells were reported. An early release that covered several hundred HLA-typed donors contained approximately 300 gigabases of sequencing data and approximately 85 million unique TCR sequences. A handful of DR-DQ haplotypes were handled as single units for association and clustering because linkage in the cohort was strong. Alongside the repertoire data, information on donor age, sex, ethnicity and CMV serostatus was compiled. HLA typing covered class I and class II loci at four-digit resolution. A later analysis re-analyzed previously published TCR beta repertoires from about 730 donors and added high-resolution HLA genotyping to study TCR occurrence patterns. Among 398 genotyped donors of the cohort, an average of around 250,000 unique TCR beta nucleotide sequences was sequenced per donor, of which roughly 17% were non-productive. In the later analysis, no new phenotypic data were used to find candidate immune exposures; instead, reliance was placed on TCR beta sequences and their occurrence across donors. The study used immunosequencing to profile the T cell repertoires of several hundred subjects and linked those repertoires to cytomegalovirus serostatus. To predict cytomegalovirus infection status, the study brought together high-throughput TCR immunosequencing, statistical association of individual TCRs with disease status, and machine learning. A later genetic analysis used genome-wide SNP genotypes for about 65% of the roughly 670 donors, treating that subset as a discovery cohort. Of the approximately 400 genotyped donors, 81% fell in the genetic ancestry cluster associated with self-reported Caucasian donors. Every discovery cohort repertoire had been produced on one sequencing platform. An earlier analysis of around 540 of the donors applied high-throughput TCR beta sequencing to assess whether each TCR beta V gene segment acted as functional or pseudogenic. Along with the roughly 710-subject first cohort, a separate validation cohort of more than 90 different subjects was used. Typing coverage differed by locus: A, B, C, DRB1 and DQB1 were typed in about 620-640 donors, DQA1 in about 560, DPA1 in 606, and DPB1 in around 440. The study was designed to test whether signatures of past pathogen exposure could be identified by cataloging public T cell receptors.

Findings and caveats that apply to the study as a whole: A later genetic analysis associated a missense DCLRE1C variant with V-gene and J-gene trimming of TCR beta chains, and an independent cohort replicated the association. In this cohort, only TCR beta chains were sequenced, and detectable features were limited by the absence of alpha or paired-chain data. Correlated functional status among segregating V segments might reflect linkage disequilibrium, but an unknown experimental factor could not be ruled out. Sequencing depth was assumed to be roughly uniform across donors in the presence/absence analyses, though that assumption may not hold. Because HLA typing was unavailable for some donors at each locus, only the typed subset was used in association tests. The classifier was reported to diagnose cytomegalovirus status with high specificity and sensitivity in both the original and validation cohorts. According to the authors, the approach could potentially be generalized to other disease states and immunological phenotypes. In a later analysis, several top co-occurrence clusters were reported to appear linked to parvovirus B19, influenza, CMV and Epstein-Barr virus. In a later genetic analysis, fewer N-insertions in productive TCRs were reported among donors in an Asian-associated ancestry cluster than the 666-donor mean. A cluster of highly shared sequence variants was judged likely to be a technical artifact of the sequencing pipeline. A total of 150 to 200 TCR beta chains were listed by the study as associated with cytomegalovirus. A further reported finding was that TCR beta sequences accurately predicted the HLA-A and HLA-B alleles for most subjects in the first cohort. In a later analysis, TCR association rates were found to vary across HLA loci, with the most associated TCRs seen for DRB1 alleles and the fewest for HLA-C alleles. Most CMV-associated TCR beta chains appeared to be HLA-restricted in a later analysis, and the HLA associations seemed to be driven largely by CMV exposure. Most TCR sequences were observed very rarely across donors, whereas some public TCRs were present in many individuals. An earlier analysis of 450 to 750 of the donors showed that most TCR beta V segments appeared in productive rearrangements either about 87% or about 30% of the time, which broadly matched IMGT annotations. About 17 rarely observed V segments, including chromosome 9 orphons, were excluded from the earlier analysis of 550 to 700 of the donors because counts were too low. Three of the identified cytomegalovirus-associated TCR beta chains were confirmed in vitro to be specific for cytomegalovirus antigens. In a later analysis, HLA-associated TCR beta chains were found to be more clonally expanded and to have lower generation probabilities than equally common non-associated chains. Some IMGT-functional V segments, including TRBV6-2 and TRBV6-3, could not be told apart with the 87-base-pair reads, so those segments were excluded. Immune exposure information for the cohort was limited to CMV serostatus. When HLA alleles, especially DR and DQ, strongly co-occurred, TCR associations were difficult to assign to individual alleles. In a later analysis, 16,951 TCR beta sequences were associated with specific HLA alleles at a false discovery rate of 0.05.

About this clone itself: This receptor's antigen is unknown. No base quality values were provided; no much bigger clone lies one nucleotide off.

In total, just over 650 healthy bone marrow donors made up the cohort. All cohort members were sampled while nominally healthy, although unrecorded immune exposures were likely present. The donor was CMV seronegative and belonged to the group of over 350 seronegative cohort members. Each donor provided a peripheral blood sample, and peripheral blood mononuclear cells were used for TCR beta sequencing. The Qiagen DNeasy Blood Extraction Kit was used to extract genomic DNA from the blood cell samples. The library was produced with the immunoSEQ multiplex PCR assay. For the multiplex PCR, a mixture combining 60 forward primers for TCR Vbeta segments and 13 reverse primers for TCR Jbeta segments was used. The CDR3 region of rearranged TCR beta genes was amplified from genomic DNA by a multiplex PCR assay. The Illumina HiSeq System was used to sequence the amplified TCR beta libraries as 87-base-pair reads. As for how the authors treated the data: A later analysis counted around 72 million unique TCR beta chains across the 650 to 700 repertoires, and approximately 11 million of these chains were shared by at least two donors. Raw reads were error-corrected and collapsed into unique sequences with a nearest-neighbor algorithm that merged closely related sequences to remove PCR and sequencing errors. V, D and J gene segments were assigned by aligning CDR3 sequences to IMGT reference sequences. For a sequence to be retained, at least a six-nucleotide match to both a V gene segment and a J gene segment was required. Rearrangements were classified as productive when the CDR3 lacked stop codons and remained in frame with V and J, and all other rearrangements were classified as non-productive. CDR3 was defined according to IMGT convention as the region running from the second conserved V-encoded cysteine to the conserved J-encoded phenylalanine. The earlier analysis of some 580 of the donors excluded any sequence lacking an unambiguous match to a single V gene segment. In an earlier analysis of 500 to 750 of the donors, V segments were called functional above 56.7% productive rearrangements and were called segregating when the between-donor standard deviation exceeded 5%. A statistical classification framework was built for diagnosing cytomegalovirus status from the catalog of TCR beta chain sequences. In a later analysis, TCR nucleotide sequences were compared against IMGT/GENE-DB human TR gene sequences so that V and J genes could be assigned. Using the TCRdist pipeline, a later analysis assigned CDR3 sequences along with most-parsimonious VDJ recombination scenarios. In a later analysis, every TCR beta chain was defined by the combination of its CDR3 amino acid sequence and its V-gene family, and reads without a unique V-gene family were dropped. In a later analysis, several hundred highly shared, low-generation-probability nucleotide sequences were removed to address suspected cross-contamination and a sequencing artifact. In a later analysis, a clonal expansion index for each public chain was calculated from normalized within-repertoire ranks of inferred template counts. Generation probabilities in a later analysis came from a VDJ recombination model fitted to out-of-frame rearrangements, and those results were checked against IGoR. In a later analysis, hypergeometric tests were used to score TCR-TCR, TCR-HLA and TCR-CMV co-occurrence, with a repertoire-size bias correction applied to TCR pairs. In a later analysis, false discovery rates were estimated by permuting HLA or CMV assignments 20 times. In a later analysis, co-occurring TCRs were grouped with DBSCAN, and TCRdist sequence similarity was added when clustering was performed within HLA-allele-positive subsets. Repertoires with fewer than 30,000 or more than 120,000 public chains were left out of co-occurrence clustering, as were five repertoires with anomalous nucleotide sharing. Sourced from immuneACCESS, this table was stored by TCRdb with only in-frame sequences that have V and J called. A share of the clones is absent; for the studies checked, an unresolved V gene accounts for under half, and the remainder has no known explanation. For V, J and clone size, that table is used; D and trimming come from the DNA. For this sample there are 63,000 or so clones; around three quarters appear just once. Around 4.2% of the sample comes from the top ten.

Spanning cysteine to phenylalanine, the CDR3 consists of 15 amino acids. CDR3 DNA only is kept here, 45 bases in frame from base 1. The germline V gene yields MRHNA for CDR1 and SNTAGT for CDR2. Between the V and J ends, shortened by 6 bases and 2 bases respectively, the junction contains 15 bases. Material: PBMCs. This clonotype was sampled from a woman aged 25 to 45 in good health and CMV-seronegative. The sequence is built from TRBV6-4 and TRBJ2-3; confidence is insufficient to name the D gene. In nucleotide form, the sequence is TGTGCCAGCAGCCCCACCCCGGGTACCACAGATACGCAGTATTTT. This codes for CASSPTPGTTDTQYF.